This entry describes one T cell receptor beta chain. This sample is drawn from a study of blood T cell repertoires in COVID-19. About the study: Some COVID-19 samples were acute and others convalescent; all came from the United States, Italy and Spain. From T cells, B-cell-depleted T cells, or PBMCs came the material, which was cDNA or gDNA.

The V and J ends lost 3 bases and 5 bases respectively, with 10 bases between them. The CDR3 has 14 residues. Looked up from germline, CDR1 is SNHLY and CDR2 is FYNNEI. Methods used by the authors: Estimation of nucleated cell counts was performed using reference gene primer amplification. Clones were read by immunoSEQ multiplex PCR, and TCRdb kept only the in-frame ones, dropping some. V, J and clone size are taken as reported in that table, and D and trimming were inferred from the DNA itself. The data contain some 250,000 clones, around 85% of them seen just once; the ten biggest clones take up about 3.1%.

Sequencing was performed on peripheral blood. This clonotype originated in a woman aged 30 to 39 who had recovered from COVID-19. V usage is TRBV2 and J usage is TRBJ2-2; perhaps TRBD1 as D (6 bases). CDR3 in amino acids: CASSEQGLTGELFF. The CDR3 DNA follows: TGTGCCAGCAGTGAGCAGGGGCTAACCGGGGAGCTGTTTTTT. Full variable domain (rest looked up from reference TRBV2 and TRBJ2-2): EPEVTQTPSHQVTQMGQEVILRCVPISNHLYFYWYRQILGQKVEFLVSFYNNEISEKSEIFDDQFSVERPDGSNFTLKIRSTKLEDSAMYFCASSEQGLTGELFFGEGSRLTVL.